This paragraph reports one T cell receptor beta chain. This sample is part of a study of blood T cell repertoires in COVID-19. Study-level background: Sites across the United States, Italy and Spain contributed samples from acute and convalescent COVID-19. In each case, the material was cDNA or gDNA derived from T cells, B-cell-depleted T cells, or PBMCs.

CDR3 length: 13 residues. CDR1 is SGHTS, CDR2 YDEGEE, per germline. V was clipped by 2 bases and J by 4 bases, with 9 bases between them. Per the study methods: Reference gene primers were amplified, and this amplification served to estimate nucleated cell counts. The data were produced by immunoSEQ multiplex PCR, yet TCRdb's version contains in-frame clones alone and is incomplete. From that table come the V and J calls and clone size; the DNA was used to work out D and trimming. The sample yields approximately 270,000 clones, roughly 90% seen once. The clonotype comes from a man aged 25-45 years with acute or convalescent COVID-19. The chain links TRBV5-8 to TRBJ1-2, with a tentative D call TRBD1 (5 bases). Sequenced material: peripheral blood. The CDR3 region is CASSLRGSYGYTF. The CDR3 bases are TGTGCCAGCAGCTTAAGGGGAAGCTATGGCTACACCTTC.